This T cell receptor beta chain was identified in a study of blood T cell repertoires in COVID-19 (dated by TCRdb to 2019 to 2021). Concerning the study at large: Samples covering the acute and convalescent phases of COVID-19 were provided by collaborators in the United States, Italy and Spain. Sample metadata almost always included a de-identified subject ID, COVID-19 status, age in years and sex. Where available, HLA class I and class II types were obtained from metadata supplied by the sample provider rather than from assay-based typing. The samples were drawn from two sources: the first 160 participants of the ongoing ImmuneRACE study, and over 1,000 subjects contributed by 6 global collaborators. The repertoires were made available in a free public database intended to serve as a resource for research on the immune response to SARS-CoV-2. Subjects who had been exposed to COVID-19, were actively infected with it, or had recovered from it provided the deeply sampled blood TCRbeta repertoires that made up the dataset. The prospective study material was composed of cDNA or gDNA derived from T cells, B-cell-depleted T cells, or PBMCs. What the authors observed across the whole study: The amount of clinical and demographic metadata varied by source and participant and was provided uncurated.

This clone has only one observation. Its antigen is unknown. Base quality data are lacking; no much larger clone is found one base away. Enrolling through a virtual design, the prospective study's participants ranged in age from roughly 18 to 95 years and lived across about two dozen United States geographic areas. Cohort assignment in the prospective study relied on participant-reported clinical history from a screening survey and a study questionnaire. Exposed participants had been in contact with someone with a PCR-confirmed or clinician-diagnosed COVID-19 case within 2 weeks of study entry. Each participant in the prospective study had whole blood, serum and a nasopharyngeal or oropharyngeal swab collected by mobile phlebotomists. Participants in the prospective study had the option to provide additional blood draws and questionnaires over an approximately 2-month period. Prospective study blood samples were shipped either frozen or at room temperature before DNA extraction.

CDR1 and CDR2 were assigned from the germline V gene as MDHEN and SYDVKM. The CDR3 spans 14 residues, from the cysteine through the phenylalanine. Only CDR3 DNA remains: 42 bases, in frame from the first base. V is cut by 6 bases and J by 8 bases, and the space between the germline ends is 19 bases. The immunoSEQ Assay, a bias-controlled multiplex PCR, was used to amplify TCRbeta CDR3 regions from genomic DNA. As for the original processing: The number of nucleated cells in each sample was estimated from the amplification of reference gene primers within the assay. Sequence reads were collapsed and filtered to measure the absolute abundance of every unique TCRbeta CDR3 rearrangement. For each sample, productive Simpson clonality was calculated as the square root of Simpson's diversity index across productive rearrangements. The table comes from immuneACCESS by way of TCRdb, which keeps in-frame sequences with V and J called. Part of the clones is missing from these tables; in studies checked, under half for an unresolved V gene and the rest for unknown reasons. The V and J calls and the clone size are those of that table, but D and trimming were determined from the DNA. The sample yields some 270,000 clones; 91% were counted once. The top ten hold less than 3.5% of the sample.

The sequenced sample consisted of PBMCs or T cells enriched from blood (not recorded which). This chain is built from TRBV28 and TRBJ1-2, with TRBD1 as a weak D call on 5 bases. This clonotype was sampled from a man in his forties who had been exposed to COVID-19. The CDR3 region: CASSESGTGRGYTF. The DNA sequence is TGTGCCAGCAGCGAATCTGGGACCGGGAGGGGCTACACCTTC.